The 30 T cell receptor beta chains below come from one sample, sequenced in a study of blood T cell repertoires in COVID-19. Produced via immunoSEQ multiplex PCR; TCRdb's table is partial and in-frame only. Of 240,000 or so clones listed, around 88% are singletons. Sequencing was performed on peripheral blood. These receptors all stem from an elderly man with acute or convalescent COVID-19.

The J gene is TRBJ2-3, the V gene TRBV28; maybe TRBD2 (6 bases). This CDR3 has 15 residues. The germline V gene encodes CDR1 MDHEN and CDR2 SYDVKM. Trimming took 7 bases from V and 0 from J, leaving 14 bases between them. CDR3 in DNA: TGTGCCAGCATAGAGAGGGGAGGAAGCACAGATACGCAGTATTTT. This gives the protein CASIERGGSTDTQYF.

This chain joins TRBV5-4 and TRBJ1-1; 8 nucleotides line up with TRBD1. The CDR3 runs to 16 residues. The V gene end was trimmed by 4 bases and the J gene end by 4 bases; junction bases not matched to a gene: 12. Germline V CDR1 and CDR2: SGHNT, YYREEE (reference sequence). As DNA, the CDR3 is TGTGCCAGCAGCCCCCGAGAGCAGGGGGCTGGCACTGAAGCTTTCTTT. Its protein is CASSPREQGAGTEAFF.

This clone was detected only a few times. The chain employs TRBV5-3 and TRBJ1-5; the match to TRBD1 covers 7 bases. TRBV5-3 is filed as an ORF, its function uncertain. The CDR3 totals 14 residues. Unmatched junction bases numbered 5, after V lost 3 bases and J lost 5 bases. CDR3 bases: TGTGCCAGAAGCTGTCAGGGGGTGTATCAGCCCCAGCATTTT. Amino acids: CARSCQGVYQPQHF.

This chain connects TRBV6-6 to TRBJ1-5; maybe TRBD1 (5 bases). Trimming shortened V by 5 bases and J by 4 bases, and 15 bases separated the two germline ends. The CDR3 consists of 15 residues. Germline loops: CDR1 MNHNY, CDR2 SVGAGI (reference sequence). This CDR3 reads CASSTPGGGNQPQHF. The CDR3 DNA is TGTGCCAGCAGTACCCCTGGGGGAGGAAATCAGCCCCAGCATTTT.

The CDR3 protein is CASSLVQGNTEAFF. The DNA of the CDR3 is TGTGCCAGCAGCTTAGTACAGGGGAACACTGAAGCTTTCTTT. V gene TRBV7-8 combines with J gene TRBJ1-1; tentatively, D is TRBD1 (6 bases). Trimming removed 1 base from V and 1 base from J, with 7 bases in between. The germline gives CDR1 SGHVS, CDR2 FQNEAQ. This CDR3 comprises 14 residues.

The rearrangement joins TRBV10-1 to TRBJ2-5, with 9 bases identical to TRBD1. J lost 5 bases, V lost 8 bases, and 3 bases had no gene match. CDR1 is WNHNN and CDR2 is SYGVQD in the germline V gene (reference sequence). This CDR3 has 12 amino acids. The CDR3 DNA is TGCGCCAGCGGACAGGGGACGGAGACCCAGTACTTC. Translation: CASGQGTETQYF.

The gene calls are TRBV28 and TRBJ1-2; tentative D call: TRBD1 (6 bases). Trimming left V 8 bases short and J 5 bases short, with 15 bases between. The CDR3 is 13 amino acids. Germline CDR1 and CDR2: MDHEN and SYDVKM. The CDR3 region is CASAAGDVYGYTF. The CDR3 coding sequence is TGTGCCAGCGCGGCAGGGGATGTTTATGGCTACACCTTC.

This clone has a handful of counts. This CDR3 reads CASSPGTGWAGELFF. The CDR3 nucleotides read TGTGCCAGCAGTCCGGGGACAGGGTGGGCCGGGGAGCTGTTTTTT. The V and J genes are TRBV27 and TRBJ2-2, with 9 bases aligning to TRBD1. Germline assignment: CDR1 MNHEY and CDR2 SMNVEV (reference sequence). The J segment lost 6 bases and the V segment lost 5 bases, leaving 7 bases of the junction unmatched. The CDR3 is 15 residues long.

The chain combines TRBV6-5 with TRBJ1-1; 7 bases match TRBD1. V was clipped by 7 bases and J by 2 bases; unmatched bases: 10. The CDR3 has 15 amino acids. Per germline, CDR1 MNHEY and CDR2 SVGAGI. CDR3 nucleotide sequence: TGTGCCAGCAACCGGGGACAGACTCTAAACACTGAAGCTTTCTTT. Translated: CASNRGQTLNTEAFF.

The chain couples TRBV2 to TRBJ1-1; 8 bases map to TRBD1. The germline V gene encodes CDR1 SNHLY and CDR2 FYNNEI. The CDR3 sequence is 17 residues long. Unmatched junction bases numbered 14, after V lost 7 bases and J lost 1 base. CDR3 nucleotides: TGTGCCAGCACCCACGGAGGCAGGGGGCCAAGGAACACTGAAGCTTTCTTT. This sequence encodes CASTHGGRGPRNTEAFF.

For the CDR3, the DNA is TGTGCCAGCAGTCCCCAGGGGCTCTCTGGAAACACCATATATTTT. It codes for CASSPQGLSGNTIYF. The chain combines TRBV27 with TRBJ1-3; the D gene is possibly TRBD1 (6 bases). The CDR3 extends over 15 amino acids. The V end lost 5 bases, the J end lost 0 bases, and 11 bases lay between the germline ends. From germline, CDR1 is MNHEY and CDR2 SMNVEV (reference sequence).

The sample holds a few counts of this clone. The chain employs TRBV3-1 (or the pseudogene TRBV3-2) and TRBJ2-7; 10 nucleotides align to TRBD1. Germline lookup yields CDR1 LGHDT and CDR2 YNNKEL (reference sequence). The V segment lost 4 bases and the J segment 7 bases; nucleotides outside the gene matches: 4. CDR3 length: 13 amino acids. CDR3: CASSPDRGREQYF. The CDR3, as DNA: TGTGCCAGCAGCCCCGACAGGGGGCGGGAGCAGTACTTC.

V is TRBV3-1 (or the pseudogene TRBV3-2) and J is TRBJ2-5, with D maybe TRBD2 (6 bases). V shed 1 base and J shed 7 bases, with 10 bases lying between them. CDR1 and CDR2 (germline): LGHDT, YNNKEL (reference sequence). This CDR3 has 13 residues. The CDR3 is CASSQGDFGTQYF. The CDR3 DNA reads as TGTGCCAGCAGCCAAGGGGACTTCGGGACCCAGTACTTC.

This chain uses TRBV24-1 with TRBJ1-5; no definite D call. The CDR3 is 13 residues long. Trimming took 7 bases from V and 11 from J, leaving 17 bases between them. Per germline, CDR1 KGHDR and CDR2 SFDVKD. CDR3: CATRADRFGAQHF. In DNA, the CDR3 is TGTGCCACCAGGGCAGACCGCTTTGGAGCCCAGCATTTT.

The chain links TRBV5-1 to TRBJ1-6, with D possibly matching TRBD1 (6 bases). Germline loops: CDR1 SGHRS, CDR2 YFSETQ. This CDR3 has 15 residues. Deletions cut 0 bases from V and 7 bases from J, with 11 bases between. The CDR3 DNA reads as TGCGCCAGCAGCTTGGTGGGGGCCCAAAATTCACCCCTCCACTTT. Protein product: CASSLVGAQNSPLHF.

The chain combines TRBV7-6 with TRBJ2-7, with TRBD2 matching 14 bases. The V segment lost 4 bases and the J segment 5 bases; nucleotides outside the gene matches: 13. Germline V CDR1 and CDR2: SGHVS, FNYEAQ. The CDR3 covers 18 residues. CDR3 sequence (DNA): TGTGCCAGCAGCTCCTACCCGGGACTAGCGGGAGAGGAGAACGAGCAGTACTTC. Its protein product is CASSSYPGLAGEENEQYF.

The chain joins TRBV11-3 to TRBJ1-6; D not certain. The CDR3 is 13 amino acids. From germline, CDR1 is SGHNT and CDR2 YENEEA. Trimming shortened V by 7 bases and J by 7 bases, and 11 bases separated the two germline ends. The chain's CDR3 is CASTPRENSPLHF. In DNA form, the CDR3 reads TGTGCCAGCACCCCAAGGGAGAATTCACCCCTCCACTTT.

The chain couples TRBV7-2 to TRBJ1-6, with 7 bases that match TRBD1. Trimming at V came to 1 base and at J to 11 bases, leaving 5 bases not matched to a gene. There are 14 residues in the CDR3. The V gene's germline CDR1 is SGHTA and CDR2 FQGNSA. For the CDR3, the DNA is TGTGCCAGCAGCTTAGGACAGGGCGCGGCACCCCTCCACTTT. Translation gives CASSLGQGAAPLHF.

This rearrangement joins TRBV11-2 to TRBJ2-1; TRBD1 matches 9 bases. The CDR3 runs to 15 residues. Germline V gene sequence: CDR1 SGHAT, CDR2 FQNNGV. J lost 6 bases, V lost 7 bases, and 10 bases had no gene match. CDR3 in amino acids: CASNQGQGHINEQFF. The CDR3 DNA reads TGTGCCAGCAACCAGGGACAGGGACACATCAATGAGCAGTTCTTC.

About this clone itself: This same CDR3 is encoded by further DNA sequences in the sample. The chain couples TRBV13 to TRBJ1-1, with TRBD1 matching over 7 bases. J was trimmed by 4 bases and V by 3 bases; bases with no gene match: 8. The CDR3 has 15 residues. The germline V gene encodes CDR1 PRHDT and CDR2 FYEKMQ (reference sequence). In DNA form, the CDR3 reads TGTGCCAGCAGCTTTAACAGGGGTGACGGCACTGAAGCTTTCTTT. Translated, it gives CASSFNRGDGTEAFF.

CDR3 residues: CASSVGASPEQFF. The CDR3 DNA reads TGTGCCAGCAGTGTGGGGGCCTCCCCCGAGCAGTTCTTC. V and J are TRBV2 and TRBJ2-1, with D perhaps matching TRBD1 (6 bases). The CDR3 extends over 13 amino acids. Germline CDR1 SNHLY, CDR2 FYNNEI. Trimming cost V 4 bases and J 10 bases, with 14 bases left between them.

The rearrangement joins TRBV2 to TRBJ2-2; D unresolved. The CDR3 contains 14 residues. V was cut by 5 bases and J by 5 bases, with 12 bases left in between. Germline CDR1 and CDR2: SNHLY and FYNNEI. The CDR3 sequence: CASSTDAGTGELFF. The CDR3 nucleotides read TGTGCCAGCAGTACGGATGCCGGGACCGGGGAGCTGTTTTTT.

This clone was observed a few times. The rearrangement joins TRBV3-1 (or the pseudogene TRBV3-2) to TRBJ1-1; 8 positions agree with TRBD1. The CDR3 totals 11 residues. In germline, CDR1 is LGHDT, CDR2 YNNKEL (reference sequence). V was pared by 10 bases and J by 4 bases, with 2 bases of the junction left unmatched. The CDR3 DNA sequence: TGTGCCAACACAGGGGGCACTGAAGCTTTCTTT. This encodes CANTGGTEAFF.

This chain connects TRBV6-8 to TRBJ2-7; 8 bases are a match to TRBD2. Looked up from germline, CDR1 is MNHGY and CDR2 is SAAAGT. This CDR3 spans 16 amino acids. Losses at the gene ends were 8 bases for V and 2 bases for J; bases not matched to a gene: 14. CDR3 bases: TGTGCCAGCTGGGGGCATAGCGGGGCCCCTCCCTACGAGCAGTACTTC. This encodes CASWGHSGAPPYEQYF.

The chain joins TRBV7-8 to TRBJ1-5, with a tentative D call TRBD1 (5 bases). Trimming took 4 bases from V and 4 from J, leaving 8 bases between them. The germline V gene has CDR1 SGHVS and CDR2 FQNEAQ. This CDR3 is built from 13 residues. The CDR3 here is CASSSRGNQPQHF. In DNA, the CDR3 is TGTGCCAGCAGCTCAAGGGGAAATCAGCCCCAGCATTTT. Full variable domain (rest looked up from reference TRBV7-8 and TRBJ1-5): GAGVSQSPRYKVAKRGQDVALRCDPISGHVSLFWYQQALGQGPEFLTYFQNEAQLDKSGLPSDRFFAERPEGSVSTLKIQRTQQEDSAVYLCASSSRGNQPQHFGDGTRLSIL.

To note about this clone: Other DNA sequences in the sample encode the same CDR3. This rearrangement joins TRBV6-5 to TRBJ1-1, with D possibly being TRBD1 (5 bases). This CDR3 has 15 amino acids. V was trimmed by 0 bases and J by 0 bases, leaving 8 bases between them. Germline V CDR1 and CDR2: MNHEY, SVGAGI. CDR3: CASSYSGGVNTEAFF. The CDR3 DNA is TGTGCCAGCAGTTACTCCGGGGGGGTGAACACTGAAGCTTTCTTT.

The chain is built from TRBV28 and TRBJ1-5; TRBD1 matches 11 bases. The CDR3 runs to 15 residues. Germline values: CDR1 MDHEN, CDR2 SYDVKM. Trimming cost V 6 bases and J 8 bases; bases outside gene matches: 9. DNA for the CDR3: TGTGCCAGCAGCCGGACAGGGGGCATGGGAGAGCCCCAGCATTTT. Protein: CASSRTGGMGEPQHF.

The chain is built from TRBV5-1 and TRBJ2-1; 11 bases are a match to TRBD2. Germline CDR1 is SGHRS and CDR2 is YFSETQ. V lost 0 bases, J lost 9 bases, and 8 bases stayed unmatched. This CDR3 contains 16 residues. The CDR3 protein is CASSLENSGRAGEQFF. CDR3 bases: TGCGCCAGCAGCTTGGAAAATAGCGGGAGGGCCGGTGAGCAGTTCTTC.

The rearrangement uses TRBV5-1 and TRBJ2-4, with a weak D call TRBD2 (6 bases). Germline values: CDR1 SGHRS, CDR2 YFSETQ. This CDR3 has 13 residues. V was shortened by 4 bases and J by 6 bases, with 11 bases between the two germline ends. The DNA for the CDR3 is TGCGCCAGCAGCGGGACTCAATTAAACATTCAGTACTTC. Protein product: CASSGTQLNIQYF.

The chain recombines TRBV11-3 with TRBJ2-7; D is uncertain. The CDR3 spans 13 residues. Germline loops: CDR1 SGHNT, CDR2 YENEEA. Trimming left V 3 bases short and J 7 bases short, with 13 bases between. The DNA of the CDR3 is TGTGCCAGCAGCTTTCTGGAGTCATCAGAGCAGTACTTC. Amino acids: CASSFLESSEQYF.